This T cell receptor (beta chain) was retrieved from a study of cytomegalovirus exposure and HLA in healthy donors. TCRdb keeps only in-frame clones here, not all; method: immunoSEQ multiplex PCR. The sample includes about 190,000 clones, 86% seen only once; the top ten take almost 1.5%. With 3 bases removed from V and 8 bases from J, the gap between germline ends came to 13 bases. Germline lookup yields CDR1 MGHRA and CDR2 YSYEKL. The CDR3 extends over 13 amino acids. The gene calls are TRBV4-1 and TRBJ1-1, with D possibly being TRBD1 (5 bases). The sample comprised PBMCs. The TCR comes from a woman aged 18-29 years in good health and CMV-seronegative. In DNA, the CDR3 is TGCGCCAGCAGCCAGGCGACAGTGACGGAAGCTTTCTTT. It translates to CASSQATVTEAFF.